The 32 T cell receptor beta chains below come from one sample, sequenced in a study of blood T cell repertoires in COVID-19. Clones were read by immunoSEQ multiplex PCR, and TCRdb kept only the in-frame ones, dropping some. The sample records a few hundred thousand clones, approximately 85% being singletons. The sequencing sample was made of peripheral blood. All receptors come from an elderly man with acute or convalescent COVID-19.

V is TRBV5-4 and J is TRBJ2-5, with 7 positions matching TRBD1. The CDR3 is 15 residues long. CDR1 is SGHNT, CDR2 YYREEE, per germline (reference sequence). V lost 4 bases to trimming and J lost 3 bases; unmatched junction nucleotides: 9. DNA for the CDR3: TGTGCCAGCAGCCCAGGGGGTTTCGGCAAAGAGACCCAGTACTTC. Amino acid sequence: CASSPGGFGKETQYF.

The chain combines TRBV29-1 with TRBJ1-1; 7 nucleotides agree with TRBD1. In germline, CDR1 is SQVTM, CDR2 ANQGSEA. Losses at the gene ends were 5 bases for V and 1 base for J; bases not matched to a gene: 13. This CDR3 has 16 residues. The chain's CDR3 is CSVPAALTGRNTEAFF. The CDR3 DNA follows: TGCAGCGTTCCAGCGGCTTTGACAGGGAGGAACACTGAAGCTTTCTTT.

The CDR3 sequence is CASSLTGRTKVNEQYF. The CDR3 coding sequence is TGTGCCAGCAGCTTAACGGGGAGGACGAAAGTCAACGAGCAGTACTTC. This chain links TRBV7-3 with TRBJ2-7; D is perhaps TRBD2 (6 bases). V was trimmed by 0 bases and J by 5 bases, leaving 17 bases between them. CDR3 length equals 16 residues. The germline gives CDR1 SGHTA, CDR2 FQGTGA. The variable domain in full, with the rest retrieved from reference TRBV7-3 and TRBJ2-7, is GAGVSQTPSNKVTEKGKYVELRCDPISGHTALYWYRQSLGQGPEFLIYFQGTGAADDSGLPNDRFFAVRPEGSVSTLKIQRTERGDSAVYLCASSLTGRTKVNEQYFGPGTRLTVT.

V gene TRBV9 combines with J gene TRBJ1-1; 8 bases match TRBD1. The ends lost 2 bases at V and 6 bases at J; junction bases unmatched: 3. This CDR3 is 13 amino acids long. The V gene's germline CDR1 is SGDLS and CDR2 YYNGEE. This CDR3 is CASSVRQGSEAFF. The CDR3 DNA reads TGTGCCAGCAGCGTCCGACAGGGGTCTGAAGCTTTCTTT. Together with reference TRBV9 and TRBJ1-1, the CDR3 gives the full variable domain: DSGVTQTPKHLITATGQRVTLRCSPRSGDLSVYWYQQSLDQGLQFLIQYYNGEERAKGNILERFSAQQFPDLHSELNLSSLELGDSALYFCASSVRQGSEAFFGQGTRLTVV.

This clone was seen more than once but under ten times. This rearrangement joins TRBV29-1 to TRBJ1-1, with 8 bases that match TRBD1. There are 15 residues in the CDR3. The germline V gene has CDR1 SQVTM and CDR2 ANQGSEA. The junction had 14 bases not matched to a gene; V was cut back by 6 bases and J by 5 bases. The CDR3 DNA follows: TGCAGCGTATCCCGGACAGGGCTCTCGCGGACTGAAGCTTTCTTT. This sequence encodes CSVSRTGLSRTEAFF.

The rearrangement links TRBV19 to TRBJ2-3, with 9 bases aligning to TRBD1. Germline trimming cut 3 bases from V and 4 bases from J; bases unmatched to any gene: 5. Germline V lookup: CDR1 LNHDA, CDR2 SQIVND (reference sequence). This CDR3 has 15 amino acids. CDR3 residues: CASSIWTGVSDTQYF. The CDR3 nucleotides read TGTGCCAGTAGTATCTGGACAGGGGTGTCAGATACGCAGTATTTT.

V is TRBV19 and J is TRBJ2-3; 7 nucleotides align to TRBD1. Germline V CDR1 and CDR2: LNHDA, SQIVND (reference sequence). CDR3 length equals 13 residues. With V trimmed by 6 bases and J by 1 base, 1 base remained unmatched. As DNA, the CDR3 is TGTGCCAGTAGAACAGGGGGCACAGATACGCAGTATTTT. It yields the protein CASRTGGTDTQYF.

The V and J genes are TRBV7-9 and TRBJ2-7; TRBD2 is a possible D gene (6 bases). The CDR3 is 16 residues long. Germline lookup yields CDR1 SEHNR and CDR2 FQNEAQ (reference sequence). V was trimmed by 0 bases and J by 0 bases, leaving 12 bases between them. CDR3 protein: CASSLAGTPRSYEQYF. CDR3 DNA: TGTGCCAGCAGCTTAGCCGGGACTCCACGCTCCTACGAGCAGTACTTC.

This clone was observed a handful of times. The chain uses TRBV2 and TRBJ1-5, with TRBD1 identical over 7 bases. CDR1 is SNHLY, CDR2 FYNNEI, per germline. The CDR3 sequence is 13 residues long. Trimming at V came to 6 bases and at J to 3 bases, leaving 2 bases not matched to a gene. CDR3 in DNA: TGTGCCAGCAGGCAGGGGGACAATCAGCCCCAGCATTTT. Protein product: CASRQGDNQPQHF. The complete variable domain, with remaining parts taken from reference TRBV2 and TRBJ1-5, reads EPEVTQTPSHQVTQMGQEVILRCVPISNHLYFYWYRQILGQKVEFLVSFYNNEISEKSEIFDDQFSVERPDGSNFTLKIRSTKLEDSAMYFCASRQGDNQPQHFGDGTRLSIL.

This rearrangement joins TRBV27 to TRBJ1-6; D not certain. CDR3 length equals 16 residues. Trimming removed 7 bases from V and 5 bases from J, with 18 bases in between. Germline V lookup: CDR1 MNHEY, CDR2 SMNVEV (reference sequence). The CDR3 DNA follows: TGTGCCAGCACCTCTCTGAGCGGAACTCATAATTCACCCCTCCACTTT. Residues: CASTSLSGTHNSPLHF.

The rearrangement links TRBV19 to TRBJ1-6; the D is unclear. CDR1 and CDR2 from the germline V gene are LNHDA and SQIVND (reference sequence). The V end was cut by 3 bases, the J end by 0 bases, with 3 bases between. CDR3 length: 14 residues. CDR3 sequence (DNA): TGTGCCAGTAGTATGAGCTCCTATAATTCACCCCTCCACTTT. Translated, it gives CASSMSSYNSPLHF. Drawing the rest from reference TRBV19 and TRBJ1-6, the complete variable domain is DGGITQSPKYLFRKEGQNVTLSCEQNLNHDAMYWYRQDPGQGLRLIYYSQIVNDFQKGDIAEGYSVSREKKESFPLTVTSAQKNPTAFYLCASSMSSYNSPLHFGNGTRLTVT.

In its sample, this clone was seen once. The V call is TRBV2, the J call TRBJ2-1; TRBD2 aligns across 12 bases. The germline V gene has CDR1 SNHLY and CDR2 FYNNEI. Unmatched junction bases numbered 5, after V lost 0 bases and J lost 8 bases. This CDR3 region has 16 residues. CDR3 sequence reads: CASSEAPSGRGYEQFF. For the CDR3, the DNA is TGTGCCAGCAGTGAAGCGCCTAGCGGGAGGGGCTATGAGCAGTTCTTC.

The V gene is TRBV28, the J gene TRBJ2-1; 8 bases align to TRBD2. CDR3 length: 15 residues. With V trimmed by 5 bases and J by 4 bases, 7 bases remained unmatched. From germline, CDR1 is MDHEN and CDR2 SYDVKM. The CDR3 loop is CASSLGLAGYNEQFF. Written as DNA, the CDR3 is TGTGCCAGCAGTCTTGGCCTAGCGGGTTACAATGAGCAGTTCTTC.

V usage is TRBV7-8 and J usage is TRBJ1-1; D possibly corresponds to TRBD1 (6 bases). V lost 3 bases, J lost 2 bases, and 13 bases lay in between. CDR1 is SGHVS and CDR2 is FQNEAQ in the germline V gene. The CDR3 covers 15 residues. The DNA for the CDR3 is TGTGCCAGCAGCTTTAGGGGGGGGTATAACACTGAAGCTTTCTTT. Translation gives CASSFRGGYNTEAFF. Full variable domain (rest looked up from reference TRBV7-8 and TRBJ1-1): GAGVSQSPRYKVAKRGQDVALRCDPISGHVSLFWYQQALGQGPEFLTYFQNEAQLDKSGLPSDRFFAERPEGSVSTLKIQRTQQEDSAVYLCASSFRGGYNTEAFFGQGTRLTVV.

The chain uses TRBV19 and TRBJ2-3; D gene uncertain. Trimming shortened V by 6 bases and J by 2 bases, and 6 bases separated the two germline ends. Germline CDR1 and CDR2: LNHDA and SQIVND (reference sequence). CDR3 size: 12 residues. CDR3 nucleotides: TGTGCCAGTAGCAGAAACACAGATACGCAGTATTTT. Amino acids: CASSRNTDTQYF.

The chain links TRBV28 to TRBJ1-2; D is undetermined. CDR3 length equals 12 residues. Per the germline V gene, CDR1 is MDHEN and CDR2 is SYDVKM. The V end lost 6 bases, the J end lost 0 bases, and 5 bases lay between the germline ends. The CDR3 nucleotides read TGTGCCAGCAGCCCTTCTAACTATGGCTACACCTTC. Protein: CASSPSNYGYTF.

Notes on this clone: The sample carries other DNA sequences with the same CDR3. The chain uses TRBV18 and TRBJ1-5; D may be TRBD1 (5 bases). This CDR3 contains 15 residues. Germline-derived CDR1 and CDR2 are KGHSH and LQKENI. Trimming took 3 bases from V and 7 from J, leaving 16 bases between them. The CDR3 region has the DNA TGTGCCAGCTCACCCGGAGGGGCAGGGAACCAGCCCCAGCATTTT. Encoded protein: CASSPGGAGNQPQHF.

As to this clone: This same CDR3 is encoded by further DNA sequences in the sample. Written as DNA, the CDR3 is TGTGCCAGCAGTACCCAGGGGGCGGGAAACACCATATATTTT. The encoded protein is CASSTQGAGNTIYF. V and J are TRBV28 and TRBJ1-3, with 8 bases lining up with TRBD1. Germline CDR1 is MDHEN and CDR2 is SYDVKM. V shed 5 bases and J 4 bases; nucleotides not matched to a gene: 4. CDR3 size: 14 residues.

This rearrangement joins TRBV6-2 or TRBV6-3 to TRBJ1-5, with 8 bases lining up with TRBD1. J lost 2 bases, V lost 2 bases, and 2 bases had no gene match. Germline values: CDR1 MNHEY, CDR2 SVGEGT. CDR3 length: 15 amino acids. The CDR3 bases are TGTGCCAGCAGTTACACGGGACAGGGCAATCAGCCCCAGCATTTT. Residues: CASSYTGQGNQPQHF.

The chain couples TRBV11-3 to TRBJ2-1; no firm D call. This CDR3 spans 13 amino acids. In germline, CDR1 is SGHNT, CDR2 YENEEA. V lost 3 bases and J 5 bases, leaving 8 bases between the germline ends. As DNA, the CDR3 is TGTGCCAGCAGCTTGTACACCCACAATGAGCAGTTCTTC. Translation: CASSLYTHNEQFF.

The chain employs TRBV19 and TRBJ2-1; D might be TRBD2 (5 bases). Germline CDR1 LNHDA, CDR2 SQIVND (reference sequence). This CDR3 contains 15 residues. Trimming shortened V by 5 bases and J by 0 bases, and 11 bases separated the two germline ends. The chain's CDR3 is CASSPLAGSYNEQFF. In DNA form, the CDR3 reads TGTGCCAGTAGTCCGTTGGCGGGCTCCTACAATGAGCAGTTCTTC.

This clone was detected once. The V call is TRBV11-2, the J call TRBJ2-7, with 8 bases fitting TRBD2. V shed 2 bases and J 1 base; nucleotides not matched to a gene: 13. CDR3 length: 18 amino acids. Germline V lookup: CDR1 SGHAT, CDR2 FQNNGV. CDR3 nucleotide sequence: TGTGCCAGCAGCTTAACGATATCGGGGCGGGGGGTTTCCTACGAGCAGTACTTC. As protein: CASSLTISGRGVSYEQYF.

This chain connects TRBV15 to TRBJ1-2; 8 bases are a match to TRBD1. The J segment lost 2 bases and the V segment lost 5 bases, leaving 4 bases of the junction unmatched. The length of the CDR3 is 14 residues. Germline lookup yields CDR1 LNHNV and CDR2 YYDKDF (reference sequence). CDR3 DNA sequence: TGTGCCACCAGCGGGTGGACAGGGAACTATGGCTACACCTTC. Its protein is CATSGWTGNYGYTF.

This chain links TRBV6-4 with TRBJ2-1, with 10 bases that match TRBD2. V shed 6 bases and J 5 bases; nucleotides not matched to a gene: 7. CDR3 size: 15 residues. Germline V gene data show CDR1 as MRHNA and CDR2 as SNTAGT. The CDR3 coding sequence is TGTGCCAGCAGCCCACTAGCGGGGCCTAACAATGAGCAGTTCTTC. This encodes CASSPLAGPNNEQFF.

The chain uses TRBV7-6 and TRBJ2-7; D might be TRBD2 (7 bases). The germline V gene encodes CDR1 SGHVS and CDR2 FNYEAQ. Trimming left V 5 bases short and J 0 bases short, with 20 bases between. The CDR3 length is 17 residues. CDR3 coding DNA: TGTGCCAGCAGCAATCGGGGCGGGGGCCTTAGCTCCTACGAGCAGTACTTC. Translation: CASSNRGGGLSSYEQYF.

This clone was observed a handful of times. The CDR3 DNA reads TGTGCCAGCAGTCTAGCGGGGGGCCATGAGCAGTTCTTC. Its translation is CASSLAGGHEQFF. The chain is built from TRBV6-4 and TRBJ2-1; 11 bases agree with TRBD2. Germline loops: CDR1 MRHNA, CDR2 SNTAGT. The CDR3 is 13 residues long. J was trimmed by 8 bases and V by 5 bases; bases with no gene match: 2.

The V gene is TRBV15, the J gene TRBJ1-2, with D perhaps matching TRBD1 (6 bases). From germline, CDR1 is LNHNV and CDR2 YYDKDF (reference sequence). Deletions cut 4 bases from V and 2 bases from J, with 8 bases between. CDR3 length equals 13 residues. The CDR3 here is CATSKGGNYGYTF. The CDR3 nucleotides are TGTGCCACCAGCAAGGGGGGGAACTATGGCTACACCTTC.

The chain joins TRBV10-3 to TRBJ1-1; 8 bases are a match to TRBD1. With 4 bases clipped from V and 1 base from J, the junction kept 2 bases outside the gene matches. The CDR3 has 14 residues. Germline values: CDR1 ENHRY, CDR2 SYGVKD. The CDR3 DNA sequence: TGTGCCATCAGTGCCGACAGGGGGAACACTGAAGCTTTCTTT. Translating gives CAISADRGNTEAFF.

In DNA form, the CDR3 reads TGTGCCAGCAGACAAGCGGGGTCGGGGACAGATACGCAGTATTTT. Residues: CASRQAGSGTDTQYF. The rearrangement joins TRBV6-5 to TRBJ2-3; 7 bases fit TRBD2. V dropped 6 bases and J dropped 3; count of bases not matched to a gene: 9. In germline, CDR1 is MNHEY, CDR2 SVGAGI. The length of the CDR3 is 15 residues.

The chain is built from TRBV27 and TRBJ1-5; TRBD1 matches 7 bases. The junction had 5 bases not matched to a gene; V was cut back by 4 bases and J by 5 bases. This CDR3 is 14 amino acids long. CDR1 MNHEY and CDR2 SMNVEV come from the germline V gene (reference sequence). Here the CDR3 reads CASSSDREDQPQHF. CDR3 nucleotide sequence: TGTGCCAGCAGTTCCGACAGGGAGGATCAGCCCCAGCATTTT.

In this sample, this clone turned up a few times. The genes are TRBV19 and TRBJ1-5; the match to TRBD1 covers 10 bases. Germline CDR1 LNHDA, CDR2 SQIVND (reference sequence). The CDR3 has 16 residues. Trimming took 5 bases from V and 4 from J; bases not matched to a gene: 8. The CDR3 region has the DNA TGTGCCAGTAGTGTAACGGGACAGGGGATAAATCAGCCCCAGCATTTT. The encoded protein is CASSVTGQGINQPQHF.

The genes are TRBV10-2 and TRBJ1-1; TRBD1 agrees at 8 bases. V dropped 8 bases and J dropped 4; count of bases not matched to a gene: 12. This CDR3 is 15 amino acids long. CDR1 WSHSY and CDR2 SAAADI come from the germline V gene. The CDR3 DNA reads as TGCGCCAGCGGAGTGTCCGGGACAGGTTTCACTGAAGCTTTCTTT. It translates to CASGVSGTGFTEAFF.